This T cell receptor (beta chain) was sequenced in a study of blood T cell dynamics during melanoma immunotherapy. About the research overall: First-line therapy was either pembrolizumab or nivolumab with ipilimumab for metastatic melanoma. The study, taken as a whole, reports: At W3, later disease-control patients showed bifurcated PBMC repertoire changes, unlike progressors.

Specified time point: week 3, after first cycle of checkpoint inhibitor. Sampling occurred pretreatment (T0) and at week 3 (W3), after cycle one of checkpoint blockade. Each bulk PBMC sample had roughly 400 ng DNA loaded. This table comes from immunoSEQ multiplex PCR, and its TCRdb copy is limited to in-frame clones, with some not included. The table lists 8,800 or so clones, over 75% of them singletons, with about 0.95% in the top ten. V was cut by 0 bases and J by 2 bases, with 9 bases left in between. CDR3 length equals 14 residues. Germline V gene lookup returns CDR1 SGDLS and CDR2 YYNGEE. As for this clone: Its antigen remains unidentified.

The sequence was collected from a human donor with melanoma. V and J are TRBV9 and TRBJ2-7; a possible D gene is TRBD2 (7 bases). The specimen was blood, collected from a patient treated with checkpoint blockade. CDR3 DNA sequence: TGTGCCAGCAGCGTAGGGGGGGGGCCCTACGAGCAGTACTTC. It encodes CASSVGGGPYEQYF.